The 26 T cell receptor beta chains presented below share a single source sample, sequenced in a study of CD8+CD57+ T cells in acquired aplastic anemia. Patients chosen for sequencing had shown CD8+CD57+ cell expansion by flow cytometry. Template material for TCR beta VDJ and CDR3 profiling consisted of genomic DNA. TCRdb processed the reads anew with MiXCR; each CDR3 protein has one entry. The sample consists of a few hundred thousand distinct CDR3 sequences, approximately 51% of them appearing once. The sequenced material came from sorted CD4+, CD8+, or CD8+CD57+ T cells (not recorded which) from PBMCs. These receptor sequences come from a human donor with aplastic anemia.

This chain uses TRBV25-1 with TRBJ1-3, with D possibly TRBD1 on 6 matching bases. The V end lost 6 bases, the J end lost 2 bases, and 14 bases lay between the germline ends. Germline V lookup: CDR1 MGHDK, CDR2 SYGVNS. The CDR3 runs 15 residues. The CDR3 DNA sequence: TGTGCCAGCAGCAGCTACAGGGAGGCTGGAAACACCATATATTTT. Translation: CASSSYREAGNTIYF. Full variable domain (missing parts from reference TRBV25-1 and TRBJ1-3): EADIYQTPRYLVIGTGKKITLECSQTMGHDKMYWYQQDPGMELHLIHYSYGVNSTEKGDLSSESTVSRIRTEHFPLTLESARPSHTSQYLCASSSYREAGNTIYFGEGSWLTVV.

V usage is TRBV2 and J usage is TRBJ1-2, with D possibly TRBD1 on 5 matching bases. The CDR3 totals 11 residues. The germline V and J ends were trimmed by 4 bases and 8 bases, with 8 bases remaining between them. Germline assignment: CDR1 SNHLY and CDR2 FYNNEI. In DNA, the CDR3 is TGTGCCAGCAGTGGCCAGGGAGGCTACACCTTC. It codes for CASSGQGGYTF.

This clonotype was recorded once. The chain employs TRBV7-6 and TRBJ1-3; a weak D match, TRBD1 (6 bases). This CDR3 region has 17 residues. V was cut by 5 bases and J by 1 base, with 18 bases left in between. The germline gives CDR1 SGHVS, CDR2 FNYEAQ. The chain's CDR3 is CASSPLPTTGSGNTIYF. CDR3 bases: TGTGCCAGCAGCCCCCTCCCCACGACAGGTTCTGGAAACACCATATATTTT. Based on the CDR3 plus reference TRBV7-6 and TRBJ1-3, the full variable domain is GAGVSQSPRYKVTKRGQDVALRCDPISGHVSLYWYRQALGQGPEFLTYFNYEAQQDKSGLPNDRFSAERPEGSISTLTIQRTEQRDSAMYRCASSPLPTTGSGNTIYFGEGSWLTVV.

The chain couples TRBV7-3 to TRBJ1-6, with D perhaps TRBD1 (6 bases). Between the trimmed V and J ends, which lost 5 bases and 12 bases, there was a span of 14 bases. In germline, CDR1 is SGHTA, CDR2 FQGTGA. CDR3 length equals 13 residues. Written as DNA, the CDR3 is TGTGCCAGCAGCCAGGGGATTCTGGAACCCCTCCACTTT. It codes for CASSQGILEPLHF.

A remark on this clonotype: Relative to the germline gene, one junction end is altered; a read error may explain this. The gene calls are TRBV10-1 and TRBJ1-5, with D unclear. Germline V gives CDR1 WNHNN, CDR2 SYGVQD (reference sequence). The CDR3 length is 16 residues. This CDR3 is CASSLPGTDKNQPQHF. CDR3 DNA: TGTGCCAGCAGCCTCCCGGGAACTGACAAGAATCAGCCCCAGCATTTT.

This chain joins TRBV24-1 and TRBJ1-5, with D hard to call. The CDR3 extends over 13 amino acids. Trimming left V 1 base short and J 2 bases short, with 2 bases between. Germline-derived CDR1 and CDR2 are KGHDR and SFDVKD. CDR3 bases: TGTGCCACCAGTGATTTAGGCAATCAGCCCCAGCATTTT. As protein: CATSDLGNQPQHF.

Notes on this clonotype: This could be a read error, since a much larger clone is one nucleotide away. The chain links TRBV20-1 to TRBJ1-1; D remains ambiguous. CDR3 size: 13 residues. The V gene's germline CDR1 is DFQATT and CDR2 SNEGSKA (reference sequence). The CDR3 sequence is CTPAREMNTEALF. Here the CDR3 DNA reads TGCACTCCTGCAAGGGAAATGAACACTGAAGCTCTCTTT.

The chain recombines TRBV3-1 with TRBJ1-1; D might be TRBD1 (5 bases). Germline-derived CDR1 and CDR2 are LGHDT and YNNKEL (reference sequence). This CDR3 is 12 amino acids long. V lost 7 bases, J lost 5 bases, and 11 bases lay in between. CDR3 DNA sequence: TGTGCCAGCACCACTCAGGGAACTGAAGCTTTCTTT. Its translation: CASTTQGTEAFF.

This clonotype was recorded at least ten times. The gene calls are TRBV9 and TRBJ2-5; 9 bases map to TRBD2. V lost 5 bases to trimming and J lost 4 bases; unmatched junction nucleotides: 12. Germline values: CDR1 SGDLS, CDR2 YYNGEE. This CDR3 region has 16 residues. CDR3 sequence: CASSTPGGGARETQYF. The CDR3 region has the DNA TGTGCCAGCAGTACCCCGGGCGGGGGGGCCAGAGAGACCCAGTACTTC.

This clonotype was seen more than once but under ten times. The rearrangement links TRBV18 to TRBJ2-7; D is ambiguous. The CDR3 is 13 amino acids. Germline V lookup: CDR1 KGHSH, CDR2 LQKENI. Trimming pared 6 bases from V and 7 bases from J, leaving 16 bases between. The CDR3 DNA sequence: TGTGCCAGCTCCGGACGACAAAACGAGGAGCAGTACTTC. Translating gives CASSGRQNEEQYF.

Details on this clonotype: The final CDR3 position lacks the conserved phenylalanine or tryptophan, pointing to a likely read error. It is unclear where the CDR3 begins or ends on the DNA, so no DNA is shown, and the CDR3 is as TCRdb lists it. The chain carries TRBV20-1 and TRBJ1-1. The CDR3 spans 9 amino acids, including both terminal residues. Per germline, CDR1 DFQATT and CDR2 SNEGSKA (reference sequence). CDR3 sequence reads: CSVLPGRSS.

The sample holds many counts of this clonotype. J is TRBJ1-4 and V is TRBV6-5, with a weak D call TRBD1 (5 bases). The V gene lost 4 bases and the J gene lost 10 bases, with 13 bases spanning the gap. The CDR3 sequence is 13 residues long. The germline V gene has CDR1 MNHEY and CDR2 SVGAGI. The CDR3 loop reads CASSSQGVAKLFF. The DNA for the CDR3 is TGTGCCAGCAGTTCCCAGGGTGTTGCAAAACTGTTTTTT.

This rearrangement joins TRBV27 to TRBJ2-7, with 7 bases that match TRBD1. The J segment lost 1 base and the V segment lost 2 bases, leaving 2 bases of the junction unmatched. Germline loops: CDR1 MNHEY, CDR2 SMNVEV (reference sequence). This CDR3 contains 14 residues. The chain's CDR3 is CASSLMGQSYEQYF. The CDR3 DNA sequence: TGTGCCAGCAGTTTAATGGGACAGTCCTACGAGCAGTACTTC.

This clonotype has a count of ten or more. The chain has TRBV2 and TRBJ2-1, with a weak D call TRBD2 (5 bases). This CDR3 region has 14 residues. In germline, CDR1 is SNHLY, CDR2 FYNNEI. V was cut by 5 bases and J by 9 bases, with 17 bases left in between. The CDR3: CASSKEASSTEQFF. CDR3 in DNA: TGTGCCAGCAGTAAGGAGGCCTCTAGTACTGAGCAGTTCTTC.

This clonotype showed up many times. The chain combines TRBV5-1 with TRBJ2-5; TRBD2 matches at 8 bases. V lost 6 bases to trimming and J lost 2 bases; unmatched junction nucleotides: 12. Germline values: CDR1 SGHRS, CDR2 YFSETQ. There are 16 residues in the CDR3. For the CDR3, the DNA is TGCGCCAGCAACCGGGGGGGAGAAGGGACTCAAGAGACCCAGTACTTC. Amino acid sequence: CASNRGGEGTQETQYF.

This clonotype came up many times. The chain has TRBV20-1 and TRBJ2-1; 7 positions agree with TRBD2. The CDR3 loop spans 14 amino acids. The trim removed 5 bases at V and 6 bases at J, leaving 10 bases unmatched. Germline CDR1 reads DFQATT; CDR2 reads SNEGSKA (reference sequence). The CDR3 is CSARPGLQVNEQFF. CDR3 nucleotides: TGCAGTGCTCGGCCGGGACTACAAGTCAATGAGCAGTTCTTC.

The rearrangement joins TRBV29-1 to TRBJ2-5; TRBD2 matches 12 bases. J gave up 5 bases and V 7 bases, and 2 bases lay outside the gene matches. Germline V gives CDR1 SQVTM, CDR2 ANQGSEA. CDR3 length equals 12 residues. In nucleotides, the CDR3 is TGCAGCGGACTAGCGGGAGTCGAGACCCAGTACTTC. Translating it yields CSGLAGVETQYF. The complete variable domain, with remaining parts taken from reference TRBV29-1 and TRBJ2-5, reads SAVISQKPSRDICQRGTSLTIQCQVDSQVTMMFWYRQQPGQSLTLIATANQGSEATYESGFVIDKFPISRPNLTFSTLTVSNMSPEDSSIYLCSGLAGVETQYFGPGTRLLVL.

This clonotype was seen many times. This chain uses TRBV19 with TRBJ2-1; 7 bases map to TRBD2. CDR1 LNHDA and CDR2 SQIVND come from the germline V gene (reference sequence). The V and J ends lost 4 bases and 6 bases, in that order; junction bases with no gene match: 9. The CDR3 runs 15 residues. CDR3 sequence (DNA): TGTGCCAGTAGTACCCACCAGCGGGAAGGCAATGAGCAGTTCTTC. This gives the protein CASSTHQREGNEQFF.

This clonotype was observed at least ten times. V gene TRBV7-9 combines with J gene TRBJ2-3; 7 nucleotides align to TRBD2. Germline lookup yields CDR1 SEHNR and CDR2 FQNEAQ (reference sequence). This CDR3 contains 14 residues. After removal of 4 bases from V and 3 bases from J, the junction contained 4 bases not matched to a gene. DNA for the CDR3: TGTGCCAGCAGCTCGTTACTAGCGACAGATACGCAGTATTTT. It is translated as CASSSLLATDTQYF.

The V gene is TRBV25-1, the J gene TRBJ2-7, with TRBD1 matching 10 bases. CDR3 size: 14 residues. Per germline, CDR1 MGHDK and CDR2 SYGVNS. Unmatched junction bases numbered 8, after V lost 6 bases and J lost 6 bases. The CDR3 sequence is CASSFSDRGREQYF. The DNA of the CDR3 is TGTGCCAGCAGCTTCTCTGACAGGGGGCGCGAGCAGTACTTC.

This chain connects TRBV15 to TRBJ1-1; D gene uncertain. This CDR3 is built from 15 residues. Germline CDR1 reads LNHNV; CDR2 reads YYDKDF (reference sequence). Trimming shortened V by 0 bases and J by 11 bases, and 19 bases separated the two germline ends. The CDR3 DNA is TGTGCCACCAGCAGAGAAGATGCCGGACTTGGTGGTGCTTTCTTT. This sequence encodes CATSREDAGLGGAFF. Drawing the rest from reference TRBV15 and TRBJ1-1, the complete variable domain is DAMVIQNPRYQVTQFGKPVTLSCSQTLNHNVMYWYQQKSSQAPKLLFHYYDKDFNNEADTPDNFQSRRPNTSFCFLDIRSPGLGDTAMYLCATSREDAGLGGAFFGQGTRLTVV.

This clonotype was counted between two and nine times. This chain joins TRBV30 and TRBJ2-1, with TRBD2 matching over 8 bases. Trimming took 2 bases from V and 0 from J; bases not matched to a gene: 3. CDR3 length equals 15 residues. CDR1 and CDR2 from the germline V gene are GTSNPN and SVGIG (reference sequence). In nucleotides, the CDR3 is TGTGCCTGGAGTCGGGGGGGGCTCTCCTACAATGAGCAGTTCTTC. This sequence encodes CAWSRGGLSYNEQFF.

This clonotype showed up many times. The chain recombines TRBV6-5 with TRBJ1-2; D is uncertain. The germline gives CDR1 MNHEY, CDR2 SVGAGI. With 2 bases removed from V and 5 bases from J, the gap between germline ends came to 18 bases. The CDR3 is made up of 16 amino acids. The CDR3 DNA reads TGTGCCAGCAGTTACGTTCGGGCCCCCTGGCGGTATGGCTACACCTTC. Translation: CASSYVRAPWRYGYTF.

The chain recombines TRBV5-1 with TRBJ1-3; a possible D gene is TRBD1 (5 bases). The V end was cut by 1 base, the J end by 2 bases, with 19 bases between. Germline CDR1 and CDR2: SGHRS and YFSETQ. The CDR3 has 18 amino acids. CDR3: CASSLRGGTAATGNTIYF. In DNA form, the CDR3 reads TGCGCCAGCAGCTTGCGGGGAGGGACGGCAGCAACTGGAAACACCATATATTTT.

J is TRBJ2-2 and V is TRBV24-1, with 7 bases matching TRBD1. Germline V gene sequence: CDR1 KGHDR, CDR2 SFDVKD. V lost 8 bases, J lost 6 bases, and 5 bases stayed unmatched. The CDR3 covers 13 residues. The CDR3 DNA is TGTGCCACCAAGGCACAGGGGTCCGGGGAGCTGTTTTTT. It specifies CATKAQGSGELFF.

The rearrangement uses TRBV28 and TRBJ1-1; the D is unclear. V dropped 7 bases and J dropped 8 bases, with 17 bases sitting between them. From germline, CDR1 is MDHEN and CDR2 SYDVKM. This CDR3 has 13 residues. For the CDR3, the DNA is TGTGCCAGCACCTCACCTGGGTGGATAGAAGCTTTCTTT. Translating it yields CASTSPGWIEAFF.